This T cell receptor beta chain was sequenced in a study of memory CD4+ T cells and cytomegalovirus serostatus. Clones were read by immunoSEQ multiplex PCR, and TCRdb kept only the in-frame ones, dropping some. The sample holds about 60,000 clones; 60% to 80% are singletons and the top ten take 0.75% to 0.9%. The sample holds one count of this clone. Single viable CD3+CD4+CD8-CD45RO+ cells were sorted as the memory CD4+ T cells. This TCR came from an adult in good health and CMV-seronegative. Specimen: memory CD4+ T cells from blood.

The CDR3 sequence is CASSYAGSGYGYTF. The CDR3 DNA follows: TGTGCCAGCAGTTACGCAGGGTCGGGGTATGGCTACACCTTC. This rearrangement joins TRBV6-6 to TRBJ1-2, with a possible D match to TRBD1 (5 bases). This CDR3 spans 14 amino acids. Trimming removed 2 bases from V and 5 bases from J, with 12 bases in between. Germline V lookup: CDR1 MNHNY, CDR2 SVGAGI (reference sequence).